This TCR beta chain was observed in a study of shared clonotypes between healthy human individuals. Turning to the study itself: The study enrolled two women and three men aged 18 to 49.

Every subset's genomic DNA went evenly onto several immunoSEQ plates. Sequencing used immunoSEQ multiplex PCR; TCRdb keeps in-frame clones, though not all of them. This table holds roughly 650,000 clones, about 96% found once. The CDR3 totals 16 residues. After removal of 3 bases from V and 8 bases from J, the junction contained 14 bases not matched to a gene. From germline, CDR1 is SGHAT and CDR2 FQDESV (reference sequence). The V gene is TRBV11-1, the J gene TRBJ2-3; 7 bases line up with TRBD1. This clonotype was obtained from a young woman in good health. Sequenced material: naive CD4+ T cells sorted from blood. Indicated subset: CD45RA+ positively selected. The CDR3 sequence: CASSLIGGRTGSTQYF. As DNA, the CDR3 is TGTGCCAGCAGCTTGATTGGCGGGCGGACAGGATCTACGCAGTATTTT. The full variable domain, rest sourced from reference TRBV11-1 and TRBJ2-3, is EAEVAQSPRYKITEKSQAVAFWCDPISGHATLYWYRQILGQGPELLVQFQDESVVDDSQLPKDRFSAERLKGVDSTLKIQPAELGDSAMYLCASSLIGGRTGSTQYFGPGTRLTVL.